These 22 T cell receptor beta chains originate from one sample sequenced in a study of beta chain features in type 1 diabetes. Isolated RNA was reverse transcribed in full, so expressed TCRB transcripts were sequenced. Sequencing used immunoSEQ multiplex PCR; TCRdb keeps in-frame clones, though not all of them. The sample consists of 300,000 to 450,000 clones, 9.6% of them appearing once. No antigens are known for them. Study-wide results and caveats: Moderate yet significant TCRB CDR3 shortening was seen in Type 1 diabetes patients in all four CD4+ subsets.

The specimen sequenced was central memory CD4+ T cells from blood. Receptors were obtained from a man between 25 and 39 years old with type 1 diabetes.

This clone appeared a few times. V usage is TRBV5-4 and J usage is TRBJ2-7; 8 bases map to TRBD1. CDR3 length equals 15 residues. The trim removed 7 bases at V and 0 bases at J, leaving 9 bases unmatched. Germline V gene lookup returns CDR1 SGHNT and CDR2 YYREEE (reference sequence). CDR3: CASLNRQGSSYEQYF. DNA for the CDR3: TGTGCCAGCTTAAACCGACAGGGGAGCTCCTACGAGCAGTACTTC. The whole variable domain, filled in from reference TRBV5-4 and TRBJ2-7, reads ETGVTQSPTHLIKTRGQQVTLRCSSQSGHNTVSWYQQALGQGPQFIFQYYREEENGRGNFPPRFSGLQFPNYSSELNVNALELDDSALYLCASLNRQGSSYEQYFGPGTRLTVT.

The chain links TRBV14 to TRBJ2-2; TRBD1 might be the D (6 bases). V lost 0 bases to trimming and J lost 6 bases, with 14 bases between them. The CDR3 covers 16 residues. Looked up from germline, CDR1 is SGHDN and CDR2 is FVKESK. This CDR3 reads CASSQENRATAGELFF. The CDR3 DNA reads TGTGCCAGCAGCCAAGAGAACAGGGCGACGGCCGGGGAGCTGTTTTTT.

This clone was observed at least ten times. A junction boundary mismatches the germline segment, possibly from a read error. V usage is TRBV7-7 and J usage is TRBJ1-4; TRBD1 aligns across 8 bases. Germline CDR1 SSHAT, CDR2 FNYEAQ (reference sequence). The CDR3 spans 14 residues. The CDR3 sequence is CASSRTGTMEKLFF. Here the CDR3 DNA reads TGTGCTAGCAGCCGGACAGGGACGATGGAAAAACTGTTTTTT.

This chain uses TRBV6-5 with TRBJ1-1; no definite D call. There are 11 residues in the CDR3. Per germline, CDR1 MNHEY and CDR2 SVGAGI. V dropped 7 bases and J dropped 3 bases, with 6 bases sitting between them. DNA for the CDR3: TGTGCCAGCACTGGGCACACTGAAGCTTTCTTT. This codes for CASTGHTEAFF.

This clone has more than one count but fewer than ten. The rearrangement links TRBV28 to TRBJ1-2; maybe TRBD1 (6 bases). This CDR3 spans 15 amino acids. The germline V gene encodes CDR1 MDHEN and CDR2 SYDVKM. Deletions cut 6 bases from V and 5 bases from J, with 19 bases between. This CDR3 is CASSGGAGSRYGYTF. The CDR3 region has the DNA TGTGCCAGCAGCGGGGGGGCAGGGAGTCGGTATGGCTACACCTTC.

This sequence joins TRBV27 and TRBJ2-2; TRBD1 agrees at 12 bases. Germline trimming cut 5 bases from V and 4 bases from J; bases unmatched to any gene: 11. This CDR3 region has 18 residues. Per the germline V gene, CDR1 is MNHEY and CDR2 is SMNVEV (reference sequence). CDR3 amino acids: CASSPLGTGGPGTGELFF. The CDR3 DNA reads TGTGCCAGCAGTCCCCTCGGGACAGGGGGCCCTGGCACCGGGGAGCTGTTTTTT.

V and J are TRBV4-3 and TRBJ2-6; TRBD1 matches 7 bases. V was clipped by 0 bases and J by 2 bases; unmatched bases: 4. Germline CDR1 is LGHNA and CDR2 is YSLEER. CDR3 length equals 17 residues. The chain's CDR3 is CASSQDRGGTGANVLTF. For the CDR3, the DNA is TGCGCCAGCAGCCAAGATCGAGGGGGCACTGGGGCCAACGTCCTGACTTTC.

The chain has TRBV25-1 and TRBJ2-7, with a tentative D call TRBD1 (5 bases). Trimming removed 2 bases at V and 9 bases at J, with 14 bases between. Per the germline V gene, CDR1 is MGHDK and CDR2 is SYGVNS. This CDR3 contains 13 residues. This CDR3 reads CASSEATGSVQYF. The CDR3 region has the DNA TGTGCCAGCAGTGAAGCAACAGGCTCCGTGCAGTACTTC.

This clone has more than one count but fewer than ten. The J gene is TRBJ2-4, the V gene TRBV14, with 7 bases aligning to TRBD2. Germline assignment: CDR1 SGHDN and CDR2 FVKESK. This CDR3 contains 17 residues. Unmatched junction bases numbered 14, after V lost 9 bases and J lost 0 bases. The CDR3 protein is CARPKLAIGLAKNIQYF. The CDR3 DNA reads as TGTGCCAGACCGAAACTAGCGATCGGCCTAGCCAAAAACATTCAGTACTTC.

The chain has TRBV7-2 and TRBJ2-3; 8 bases agree with TRBD1. This CDR3 spans 15 amino acids. Germline loops: CDR1 SGHTA, CDR2 FQGNSA. The J segment lost 5 bases and the V segment lost 5 bases, leaving 9 bases of the junction unmatched. In DNA, the CDR3 is TGTGCCAGCAGCCCTTCAGGGGGCCACGGAGATACGCAGTATTTT. This gives the protein CASSPSGGHGDTQYF. The full variable domain, its missing parts supplied by reference TRBV7-2 and TRBJ2-3, is GAGVSQSPSNKVTEKGKDVELRCDPISGHTALYWYRQSLGQGLEFLIYFQGNSAPDKSGLPSDRFSAERTGGSVSTLTIQRTQQEDSAVYLCASSPSGGHGDTQYFGPGTRLTVL.

The chain couples TRBV9 to TRBJ2-5; 8 positions agree with TRBD2. The CDR3 sequence is 15 residues long. The trim removed 1 base at V and 5 bases at J, leaving 7 bases unmatched. Germline CDR1 and CDR2: SGDLS and YYNGEE. CDR3 DNA: TGTGCCAGCAGCGTAAGTAGCGGGAATAAGGAGACCCAGTACTTC. Its translation is CASSVSSGNKETQYF.

The V call is TRBV7-2, the J call TRBJ2-3; maybe TRBD2 (5 bases). The V gene lost 1 base and the J gene lost 1 base, with 12 bases spanning the gap. CDR3 length equals 16 residues. CDR1 and CDR2 from the germline V gene are SGHTA and FQGNSA. The DNA for the CDR3 is TGTGCCAGCAGCTTAGGGGCTAGCCTGCGCACAGATACGCAGTATTTT. Translation: CASSLGASLRTDTQYF.

This clone has more than one count but fewer than ten. The chain has TRBV9 and TRBJ2-7, with D unclear. This CDR3 region has 16 residues. CDR1 and CDR2 (germline): SGDLS, YYNGEE. The ends were cut back, 3 bases at V and 4 bases at J, with 20 bases in the middle. CDR3 in DNA: TGTGCCAGCAGCGAAGGACCCTATTCGAGCGAGTACGAGCAGTACTTC. It yields the protein CASSEGPYSSEYEQYF.

This clone was picked up a small number of times. This rearrangement joins TRBV28 to TRBJ2-1; unclear D gene. The CDR3 has 13 residues. Deletions cut 7 bases from V and 5 bases from J, with 12 bases between. Germline CDR1 is MDHEN and CDR2 is SYDVKM. The DNA of the CDR3 is TGTGCCAGCATTGGGGAAGTTAACAATGAGCAGTTCTTC. This encodes CASIGEVNNEQFF.

The chain uses TRBV5-4 and TRBJ1-1, with D possibly being TRBD1 (6 bases). CDR1 is SGHNT and CDR2 is YYREEE in the germline V gene (reference sequence). V was cut by 2 bases and J by 1 base, with 15 bases left in between. The CDR3 spans 16 residues. The CDR3 DNA is TGTGCCAGCAGCTTTGGTTCCGGGACAACGAACACTGAAGCTTTCTTT. This codes for CASSFGSGTTNTEAFF.

In this sample, this clone turned up many times. The chain carries TRBV29-1 and TRBJ2-5, with D maybe TRBD1 (6 bases). The V end was cut by 7 bases, the J end by 4 bases, with 13 bases between. The germline V gene has CDR1 SQVTM and CDR2 ANQGSEA. This CDR3 region has 12 residues. The CDR3 DNA reads TGCAGCGGAACTACAGGGACAGAGACCCAGTACTTC. Translating it yields CSGTTGTETQYF.

The chain employs TRBV6-1 and TRBJ2-3; 12 bases are a match to TRBD2. In germline, CDR1 is MNHNS, CDR2 SASEGT. V lost 0 bases and J lost 0; bases outside the gene matches: 10. The CDR3 has 20 amino acids. CDR3 sequence (DNA): TGTGCCAGCAGTGAAGCGTGGGGGCTAGCGGGAGGGTCTAGCACAGATACGCAGTATTTT. It is translated as CASSEAWGLAGGSSTDTQYF.

This clone occurred a few times. The V gene is TRBV27, the J gene TRBJ2-7; D is uncertain. This CDR3 contains 16 residues. CDR1 is MNHEY and CDR2 is SMNVEV in the germline V gene (reference sequence). Trimming removed 2 bases at V and 2 bases at J, with 16 bases between. CDR3 sequence: CASSLRQASYTYEQYF. DNA for the CDR3: TGTGCCAGCAGTTTACGGCAGGCTAGTTATACCTACGAGCAGTACTTC.

This clone was seen at least ten times. The chain carries TRBV29-1 and TRBJ1-5; D gene ambiguous. The CDR3 spans 12 residues. Germline lookup yields CDR1 SQVTM and CDR2 ANQGSEA. V was clipped by 6 bases and J by 4 bases, with 10 bases between them. CDR3 loop: CSVGSENQPQHF. The CDR3 DNA follows: TGCAGCGTAGGCAGCGAAAATCAGCCCCAGCATTTT.

V gene TRBV5-4 combines with J gene TRBJ2-1, with D possibly being TRBD2 (5 bases). The CDR3 has 13 amino acids. Germline loops: CDR1 SGHNT, CDR2 YYREEE (reference sequence). V lost 4 bases to trimming and J lost 9 bases, with 14 bases between them. CDR3 sequence (DNA): TGTGCCAGCAGCGTGGAGGCCTCCGGTGAGCAGTTCTTC. It translates to CASSVEASGEQFF.

V gene TRBV5-1 combines with J gene TRBJ2-3, with D hard to call. The V and J ends lost 6 bases and 3 bases respectively, with 14 bases between them. The CDR3 runs 14 residues. Germline V lookup: CDR1 SGHRS, CDR2 YFSETQ. The chain's CDR3 is CASKAQELTDTQYF. The CDR3 region has the DNA TGCGCCAGCAAGGCCCAAGAACTGACAGATACGCAGTATTTT.

The genes are TRBV6-5 and TRBJ1-1; a possible D gene is TRBD1 (5 bases). The germline CDR1 and CDR2 sequences are MNHEY and SVGAGI. The V end lost 5 bases, the J end lost 9 bases, and 10 bases lay between the germline ends. The CDR3 totals 11 residues. The CDR3 loop reads CASSVEGQAFF. The CDR3 bases are TGTGCCAGCAGTGTTGAGGGGCAAGCTTTCTTT.